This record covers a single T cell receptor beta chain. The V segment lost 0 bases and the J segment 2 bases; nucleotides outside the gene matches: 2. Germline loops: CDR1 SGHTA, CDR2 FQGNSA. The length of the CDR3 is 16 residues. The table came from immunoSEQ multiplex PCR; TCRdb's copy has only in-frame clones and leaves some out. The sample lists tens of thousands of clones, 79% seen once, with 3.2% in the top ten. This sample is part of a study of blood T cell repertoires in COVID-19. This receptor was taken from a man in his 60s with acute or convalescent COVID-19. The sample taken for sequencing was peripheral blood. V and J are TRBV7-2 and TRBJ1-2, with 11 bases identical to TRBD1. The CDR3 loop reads CASSLAGDRGNYGYTF. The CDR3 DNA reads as TGTGCCAGCAGCTTAGCCGGGGACAGGGGGAACTATGGCTACACCTTC.